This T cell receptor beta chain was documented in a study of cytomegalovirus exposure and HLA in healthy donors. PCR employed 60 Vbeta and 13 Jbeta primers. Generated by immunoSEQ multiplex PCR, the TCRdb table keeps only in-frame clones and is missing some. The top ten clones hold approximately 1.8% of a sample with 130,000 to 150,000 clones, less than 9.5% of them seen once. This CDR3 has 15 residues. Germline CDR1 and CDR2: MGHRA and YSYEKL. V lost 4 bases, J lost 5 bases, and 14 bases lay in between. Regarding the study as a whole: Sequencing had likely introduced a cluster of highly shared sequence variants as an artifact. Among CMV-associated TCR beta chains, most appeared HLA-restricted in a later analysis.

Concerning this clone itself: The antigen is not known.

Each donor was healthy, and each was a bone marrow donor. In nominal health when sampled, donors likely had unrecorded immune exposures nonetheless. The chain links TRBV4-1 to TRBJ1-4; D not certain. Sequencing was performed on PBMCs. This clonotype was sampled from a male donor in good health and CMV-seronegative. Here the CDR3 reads CASSRLGILNEKLFF. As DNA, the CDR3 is TGCGCCAGCAGCCGGCTCGGGATTCTGAATGAAAAACTGTTTTTT.